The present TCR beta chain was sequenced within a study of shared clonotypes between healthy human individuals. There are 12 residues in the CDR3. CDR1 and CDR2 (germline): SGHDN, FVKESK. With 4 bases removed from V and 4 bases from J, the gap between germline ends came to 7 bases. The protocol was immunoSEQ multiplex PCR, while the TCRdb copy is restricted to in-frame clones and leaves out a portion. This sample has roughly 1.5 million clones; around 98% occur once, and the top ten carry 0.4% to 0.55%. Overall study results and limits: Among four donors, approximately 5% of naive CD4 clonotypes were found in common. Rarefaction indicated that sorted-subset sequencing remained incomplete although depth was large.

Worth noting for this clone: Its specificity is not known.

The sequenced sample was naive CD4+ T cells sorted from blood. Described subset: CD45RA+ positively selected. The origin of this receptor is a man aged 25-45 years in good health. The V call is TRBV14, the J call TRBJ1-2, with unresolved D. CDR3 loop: CASSPGIYGYTF. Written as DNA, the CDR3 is TGTGCCAGCAGCCCGGGAATCTATGGCTACACCTTC.